These 21 T cell receptor beta chains were sequenced from one sample in a study of a mutant IDH1 vaccine in newly diagnosed glioma. Sample time point: baseline, week 1 (first vaccination visit). The treatment: pre-vaccination baseline after standard-of-care therapy. The table came from immunoSEQ multiplex PCR; TCRdb's copy has only in-frame clones and leaves some out. The profile covers about 92,000 clones, with 83% appearing a single time and around 7% taken by the ten largest. The sequences come from PBMCs, collected from a glioma patient treated with radiotherapy, temozolomide or both. The receptors were sampled from a woman between 45 and 60 years old with glioma.

This chain uses TRBV6-6 with TRBJ1-5; 7 nucleotides match TRBD1. V lost 3 bases and J lost 1; bases outside the gene matches: 3. CDR1 is MNHNY and CDR2 is SVGAGI in the germline V gene (reference sequence). This CDR3 region has 15 residues. CDR3 residues: CASSYKGASNQPQHF. In nucleotides, the CDR3 is TGTGCCAGCAGTTATAAGGGGGCGAGCAATCAGCCCCAGCATTTT.

The rearrangement joins TRBV9 to TRBJ2-1, with D possibly TRBD1 on 7 matching bases. Trimming took off 2 bases at V and 4 bases at J, with 16 bases between the two ends. The CDR3 length is 16 residues. Germline CDR1 SGDLS, CDR2 YYNGEE. CDR3 residues: CASSVGGRGRYNEQFF. The DNA of the CDR3 is TGTGCCAGCAGCGTGGGGGGTAGGGGGCGATACAATGAGCAGTTCTTC.

The genes are TRBV5-4 and TRBJ2-7; maybe TRBD1 (5 bases). This CDR3 comprises 12 residues. Germline lookup yields CDR1 SGHNT and CDR2 YYREEE (reference sequence). With 2 bases removed from V and 3 bases from J, the gap between germline ends came to 6 bases. The CDR3 nucleotides read TGTGCCAGCAGCTTCGACAGCTACGAGCAGTACTTC. Its protein is CASSFDSYEQYF. Full variable domain (missing parts from reference TRBV5-4 and TRBJ2-7): ETGVTQSPTHLIKTRGQQVTLRCSSQSGHNTVSWYQQALGQGPQFIFQYYREEENGRGNFPPRFSGLQFPNYSSELNVNALELDDSALYLCASSFDSYEQYFGPGTRLTVT.

This chain links TRBV9 with TRBJ1-2; D unresolved. Looked up from germline, CDR1 is SGDLS and CDR2 is YYNGEE. CDR3 length: 14 amino acids. V was shortened by 0 bases and J by 1 base, with 7 bases between the two germline ends. CDR3 in DNA: TGTGCCAGCAGCGTAGTGGACCTTAACTATGGCTACACCTTC. Translated, it gives CASSVVDLNYGYTF.

This clone was found a few times. This chain uses TRBV7-9 with TRBJ1-1, with D maybe TRBD1 (6 bases). The CDR3 length is 18 residues. Germline V gene sequence: CDR1 SEHNR, CDR2 FQNEAQ (reference sequence). Trimming removed 0 bases from V and 0 bases from J, with 17 bases in between. In DNA form, the CDR3 reads TGTGCCAGCAGCTTAGCGCGGGGGCAGAATTACATGAACACTGAAGCTTTCTTT. Translation gives CASSLARGQNYMNTEAFF.

This clone was detected once. This chain joins TRBV5-6 and TRBJ1-2, with D maybe TRBD1 (5 bases). Germline-derived CDR1 and CDR2 are SGHDT and YYEEEE. The CDR3 has 15 residues. Trimming pared 5 bases from V and 5 bases from J, leaving 19 bases between. For the CDR3, the DNA is TGTGCCAGCAGGGACGGGACGGCTTTAGGGTATGGCTACACCTTC. Protein sequence: CASRDGTALGYGYTF.

As DNA, the CDR3 is TGCGCCAGCAGCCAACCGGGGGGAGGGGAGGCCCAGTACTTC. Its protein is CASSQPGGGEAQYF. The chain uses TRBV5-1 and TRBJ2-5, with 7 bases identical to TRBD2. Trimming cost V 4 bases and J 9 bases; bases outside gene matches: 12. CDR3 length equals 14 residues. Germline loops: CDR1 SGHRS, CDR2 YFSETQ.

The chain combines TRBV5-6 with TRBJ1-1, with D possibly being TRBD1 (6 bases). Trimming left V 3 bases short and J 4 bases short, with 10 bases between. Germline V gene lookup returns CDR1 SGHDT and CDR2 YYEEEE. The CDR3 totals 13 residues. This chain's CDR3 is CASSSRGATEAFF. The CDR3 coding sequence is TGTGCCAGCAGCTCCAGGGGTGCCACTGAAGCTTTCTTT.

The gene calls are TRBV5-1 and TRBJ2-7; D gene ambiguous. V was pared by 2 bases and J by 3 bases, with 9 bases between. From germline, CDR1 is SGHRS and CDR2 YFSETQ. CDR3 length: 13 residues. CDR3 nucleotide sequence: TGCGCCAGCAGCTTTCTTGGTAGCTACGAGCAGTACTTC. Residues: CASSFLGSYEQYF.

This clone has only a few counts. The gene calls are TRBV5-4 and TRBJ2-5, with TRBD2 as a possible D gene (6 bases). V dropped 2 bases and J dropped 2 bases, with 10 bases sitting between them. CDR3 length: 14 residues. CDR1 is SGHNT and CDR2 is YYREEE in the germline V gene (reference sequence). CDR3 nucleotides: TGTGCCAGCAGCTTACCGGGACTGCAAGAGACCCAGTACTTC. It yields the protein CASSLPGLQETQYF.

The chain couples TRBV19 to TRBJ2-7, with TRBD1 matching 8 bases. This CDR3 region has 17 residues. Germline CDR1 LNHDA, CDR2 SQIVND (reference sequence). With V trimmed by 5 bases and J by 3 bases, 15 bases remained unmatched. Written as DNA, the CDR3 is TGTGCCAGTAGTCCCCAGGGGGCAGGAGCGATGGTCTACGAGCAGTACTTC. It encodes CASSPQGAGAMVYEQYF.

V is TRBV29-1 and J is TRBJ1-3; TRBD1 is a possible D gene (5 bases). Per germline, CDR1 SQVTM and CDR2 ANQGSEA. The germline V and J ends were trimmed by 4 bases and 0 bases, with 13 bases remaining between them. CDR3 length equals 15 residues. CDR3 nucleotides: TGCAGCGTTGCTGGGACTGCACTCTCTGGAAACACCATATATTTT. Translating it yields CSVAGTALSGNTIYF.

The chain carries TRBV18 and TRBJ1-5; D may be TRBD1 (6 bases). This CDR3 has 16 amino acids. Trimming removed 0 bases at V and 2 bases at J, with 11 bases between. CDR1 and CDR2 (germline): KGHSH, LQKENI. Written as DNA, the CDR3 is TGTGCCAGCTCACCACCGCCAGGGGTGGGCAATCAGCCCCAGCATTTT. Amino acids: CASSPPPGVGNQPQHF.

The V gene is TRBV6-5, the J gene TRBJ2-7; D remains ambiguous. The ends were cut back, 0 bases at V and 6 bases at J, with 9 bases in the middle. CDR1 and CDR2 from the germline V gene are MNHEY and SVGAGI. The CDR3 has 13 amino acids. CDR3 DNA: TGTGCCAGCAGTTACTCGGGCTCGGGCGAGCAGTACTTC. This gives the protein CASSYSGSGEQYF.

This clone was found a few times. V gene TRBV7-9 combines with J gene TRBJ1-6; 8 nucleotides align to TRBD1. The germline CDR1 and CDR2 sequences are SEHNR and FQNEAQ (reference sequence). The CDR3 is 15 amino acids. V lost 5 bases to trimming and J lost 10 bases; unmatched junction nucleotides: 10. The CDR3 DNA reads TGTGCCAGCAGCCTTACCGGACAGGGCTTCTCACCCCTCCACTTT. Translated: CASSLTGQGFSPLHF.

The V call is TRBV6-5, the J call TRBJ1-3, with D possibly TRBD1 on 5 matching bases. The germline V gene encodes CDR1 MNHEY and CDR2 SVGAGI. This CDR3 spans 16 amino acids. The ends were cut back, 2 bases at V and 0 bases at J, with 11 bases in the middle. The CDR3 DNA sequence: TGTGCCAGCAGTTACGAAGGGGTCTCCTCTGGAAACACCATATATTTT. Translation gives CASSYEGVSSGNTIYF.

V gene TRBV7-6 combines with J gene TRBJ1-6; possible D gene TRBD1, 6 bases. The V end was cut by 1 base, the J end by 11 bases, with 6 bases between. Germline-derived CDR1 and CDR2 are SGHVS and FNYEAQ. This CDR3 is built from 12 residues. The CDR3 reads CASSLDRAPLHF. The CDR3 DNA follows: TGTGCCAGCAGCTTAGACAGGGCACCCCTCCACTTT.

This chain joins TRBV5-1 and TRBJ2-7; D is perhaps TRBD1 (6 bases). Per germline, CDR1 SGHRS and CDR2 YFSETQ. The V end was cut by 5 bases, the J end by 1 base, with 16 bases between. The CDR3 has 15 amino acids. The CDR3 loop reads CASRSGTPSSYEQYF. CDR3 DNA sequence: TGCGCCAGCAGATCTGGGACACCCTCATCCTACGAGCAGTACTTC. Filled out from reference TRBV5-1 and TRBJ2-7, the complete variable domain reads KAGVTQTPRYLIKTRGQQVTLSCSPISGHRSVSWYQQTPGQGLQFLFEYFSETQRNKGNFPGRFSGRQFSNSRSEMNVSTLELGDSALYLCASRSGTPSSYEQYFGPGTRLTVT.

V is TRBV9 and J is TRBJ1-2; TRBD1 is a possible D gene (5 bases). This CDR3 is 16 amino acids long. From germline, CDR1 is SGDLS and CDR2 YYNGEE. V lost 0 bases and J 8 bases, leaving 20 bases between the germline ends. The CDR3 coding sequence is TGTGCCAGCAGCGTAGCTTCTTACAGAGGGGACGAGGGCTACACCTTC. This codes for CASSVASYRGDEGYTF. The full variable domain, its missing parts supplied by reference TRBV9 and TRBJ1-2, is DSGVTQTPKHLITATGQRVTLRCSPRSGDLSVYWYQQSLDQGLQFLIQYYNGEERAKGNILERFSAQQFPDLHSELNLSSLELGDSALYFCASSVASYRGDEGYTFGSGTRLTVV.

The rearrangement joins TRBV28 to TRBJ2-2; 7 bases agree with TRBD1. The CDR3 contains 16 residues. V trimming: 4 bases; J trimming: 4 bases; junction bases outside the gene matches: 9. Per germline, CDR1 MDHEN and CDR2 SYDVKM. The CDR3 bases are TGTGCCAGCAGTTCAGCAGCCAGGGGGATCACCGGGGAGCTGTTTTTT. It is translated as CASSSAARGITGELFF.

The CDR3 region is CASGGEAQPQHF. The DNA for the CDR3 is TGTGCCTCGGGGGGAGAGGCTCAGCCCCAGCATTTT. This chain joins TRBV10-3 and TRBJ1-5; tentative D call: TRBD1 (5 bases). CDR3 length equals 12 residues. Germline CDR1 is ENHRY and CDR2 is SYGVKD. Trimming cost V 11 bases and J 6 bases, with 14 bases left between them.